This TCR beta chain was obtained from a study of OX40 agonist ivuxolimab in advanced cancers. General study results and limits: There were also nonresponders showing low normalized T-cell clonal expansion.

Using immunoSEQ multiplex PCR, the repertoire was profiled, and TCRdb retains in-frame clones only, with some absent. The repertoire holds about 91,000 clones, with around 88% as singletons. Comments on this clone: Its antigen is unknown.

V lost 4 bases, J lost 5 bases, and 8 bases stayed unmatched. Germline V gene data show CDR1 as SNHLY and CDR2 as FYNNEI. The CDR3 length is 15 residues. This material consisted of CD4+ or CD8+ T cells sorted from blood, taken in a trial of the OX40 agonist ivuxolimab. The gene calls are TRBV2 and TRBJ1-5, with 7 bases that match TRBD1. The sequence derives from an adult with an advanced solid tumor such as melanoma, head and neck, liver or kidney cancer. The CDR3 sequence is CASSAMGQSDQPQHF. The DNA for the CDR3 is TGTGCCAGCAGTGCCATGGGACAGTCGGATCAGCCCCAGCATTTT.